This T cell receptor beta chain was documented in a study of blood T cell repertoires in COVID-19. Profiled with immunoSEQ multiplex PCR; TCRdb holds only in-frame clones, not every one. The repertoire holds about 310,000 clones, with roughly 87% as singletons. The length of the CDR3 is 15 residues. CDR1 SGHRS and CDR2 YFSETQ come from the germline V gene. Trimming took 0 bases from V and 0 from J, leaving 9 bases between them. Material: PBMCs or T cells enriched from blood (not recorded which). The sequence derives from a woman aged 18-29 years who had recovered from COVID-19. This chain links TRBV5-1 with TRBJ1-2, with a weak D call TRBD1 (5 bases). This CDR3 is CASSLAIGANYGYTF. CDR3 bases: TGCGCCAGCAGCTTGGCCATAGGGGCTAACTATGGCTACACCTTC.